The clone carrying this T cell receptor (beta chain) was recorded only once. The data are from a study of cytomegalovirus exposure and HLA in healthy donors. CDR3 length equals 16 residues. Looked up from germline, CDR1 is SGHNT and CDR2 is YENEEA. V gave up 2 bases and J gave up 6 bases; unmatched junction bases: 10. The PCR ran on 60 Vbeta and 13 Jbeta primers. This table comes from immunoSEQ multiplex PCR, and its TCRdb copy is limited to in-frame clones, with some not included. The sample has roughly 190,000 clones; 87% are singletons. Material for sequencing was PBMCs. The chain links TRBV11-3 to TRBJ2-1; 7 positions agree with TRBD1. This sequence was found in a boy younger than 10 in good health and CMV-seronegative. CDR3 sequence: CASSLLTGAPVNEQFF. The CDR3 bases are TGTGCCAGCAGCTTACTAACAGGGGCGCCGGTCAATGAGCAGTTCTTC.